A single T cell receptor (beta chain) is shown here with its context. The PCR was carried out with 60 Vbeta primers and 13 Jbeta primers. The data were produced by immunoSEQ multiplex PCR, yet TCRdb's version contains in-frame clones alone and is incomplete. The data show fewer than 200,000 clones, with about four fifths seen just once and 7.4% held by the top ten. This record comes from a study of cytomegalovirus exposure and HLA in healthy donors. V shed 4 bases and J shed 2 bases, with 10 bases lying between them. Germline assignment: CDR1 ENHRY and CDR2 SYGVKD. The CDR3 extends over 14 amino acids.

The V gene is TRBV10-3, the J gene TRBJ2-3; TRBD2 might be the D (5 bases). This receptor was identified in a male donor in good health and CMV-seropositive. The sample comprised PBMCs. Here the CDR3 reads CAISGGLFTDTQYF. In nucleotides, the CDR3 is TGTGCCATCAGTGGCGGACTTTTCACAGATACGCAGTATTTT.